These T cell receptor beta chains were read from a single sample in a study of blood T cell repertoires in COVID-19. Some clones are missing from TCRdb's copy, which holds only in-frame ones; the method was immunoSEQ multiplex PCR. The sample has around 93,000 clones, about 81% seen once. Sequenced material: peripheral blood. The receptors stem from a man older than 75 with acute or convalescent COVID-19. Each CDR3 is given with its conserved first and last residue. Fields, in order: V gene, D gene, J gene, clone size, CDR3 DNA, CDR3 protein. A D gene is named only where the DNA matches it firmly. Size is omitted from some rows. Given values are once, few, many or a class for expanded clones.

>TRBV3-1/TRBV3-2|.|TRBJ1-1|.
TGTGCCAGCAGCACCCCGGTGAACACTGAAGCTTTCTTT
CASSTPVNTEAFF
>TRBV7-8|.|TRBJ1-5|.
TGTGCCAGCAGCTTCAGCGGTGGAGGCAATCAGCCCCAGCATTTT
CASSFSGGGNQPQHF
>TRBV2|.|TRBJ2-7|.
TGTGCGGGTAGGGAGTCAGCGGGCGAGCAGTACTTC
CAGRESAGEQYF
>TRBV28|TRBD1|TRBJ2-3|.
TGTGCCAGCAGTATAACAGGGGCCGATACGCAGTATTTT
CASSITGADTQYF
>TRBV30|TRBD1|TRBJ2-7|.
TGTGCCTGGAGAGTACCGGGACAGGGCTACGAGCAGTACTTC
CAWRVPGQGYEQYF
>TRBV7-2|.|TRBJ2-1|.
TGTGCCAGCAGCCCCCCAGGGGCGAAGCGAGGGGATGAGCAGTTCTTC
CASSPPGAKRGDEQFF
>TRBV4-3|.|TRBJ2-3|few
TGCGCCAGCAGCCAGACCCGGTCCGGGAGTAGCACAGATACGCAGTATTTT
CASSQTRSGSSTDTQYF
>TRBV19|.|TRBJ2-1|.
TGTGCCAGTAGTACCGGGACTCCCTACAATGAGCAGTTCTTC
CASSTGTPYNEQFF
>TRBV18|TRBD1|TRBJ1-1|once
TGTGCCAGCTCACCTGGGACAGGGCGGCTGAACACTGAAGCTTTCTTT
CASSPGTGRLNTEAFF
>TRBV28|.|TRBJ2-7|once
TGTGCCAGCAGTTTAGGGCAATTAGCCTACGAGCAGTACTTC
CASSLGQLAYEQYF
>TRBV6-5|.|TRBJ2-7|.
TGTGCCAGCAGCCCACGGAGGAGGCAGTCCTACGAGCAGTACTTC
CASSPRRRQSYEQYF
>TRBV30|TRBD2|TRBJ2-1|.
TGTGCCTGGAGTGCAGGGACTAGCGGGACGCTGTTCTTC
CAWSAGTSGTLFF
>TRBV28|.|TRBJ1-5|.
TGTGCCAGCACCTTAGAGAATTTTCAGCCCCAGCATTTT
CASTLENFQPQHF
>TRBV11-2|.|TRBJ1-4|.
TGTGCCAGCAGCTCGGACAGCTATAATGAAAAACTGTTTTTT
CASSSDSYNEKLFF
>TRBV14|.|TRBJ2-2|.
TGTGCCAGCAGCCAAGACTGGACTCGGGAGCTGTTTTTT
CASSQDWTRELFF
>TRBV15|TRBD2|TRBJ2-3|.
TGTGCCACCAGCAGAGATCAGCGGGGAATAGGCACAGATACGCAGTATTTT
CATSRDQRGIGTDTQYF
>TRBV7-8|TRBD1|TRBJ2-6|.
TGTGCCAGCAGCTCCTACAGGGGGCAGGCTGGGGCCAACGTCCTGACTTTC
CASSSYRGQAGANVLTF
>TRBV11-2|.|TRBJ1-3|.
TGTGCCAGCAGCTTAGGAGGACAGAGGTCCCACTCTGGAAACACCATATATTTT
CASSLGGQRSHSGNTIYF
>TRBV6-2/TRBV6-3|TRBD1|TRBJ1-1|.
TGTGCCAGCAGCTCCGGGGGGACAGGGAACACTGAAGCTTTCTTT
CASSSGGTGNTEAFF
>TRBV10-1|TRBD1|TRBJ2-3|.
TGCGCCAGCAGTGGGGGACAGGGGGGCACAGATACGCAGTATTTT
CASSGGQGGTDTQYF
>TRBV19|.|TRBJ1-2|.
TGTGCCAGTAGTATAGATGGGCAGTCTCCTGCCTATGGCTACACCTTC
CASSIDGQSPAYGYTF
>TRBV21-1|.|TRBJ2-1|.
TGTGCCAGCAGCACAATGAAAGACAGTCTCTACAATGAGCAGTTCTTC
CASSTMKDSLYNEQFF
>TRBV14|TRBD2|TRBJ2-7|.
TGTGCCAGCAGCCAAGATCTCCTAGCGGGACCATACGAGCAGTACTTC
CASSQDLLAGPYEQYF
>TRBV4-1|.|TRBJ2-5|.
TGCGCCAGCAGCCAAACAATTACGACAGGTAGCCAAGAGACCCAGTACTTC
CASSQTITTGSQETQYF
>TRBV7-2|.|TRBJ1-1|.
TGTGCCAGCAGGCCCGGGTCGAACACTGAAGCTTTCTTT
CASRPGSNTEAFF
>TRBV7-2|.|TRBJ2-5|.
TGTGCCAGCAGTCCGACTAGGATGGGGGGGACCCAGTACTTC
CASSPTRMGGTQYF
>TRBV28|.|TRBJ2-5|.
TGTGCCGCGGGCGGTAGGCAATCAGGGACCCAGTACTTC
CAAGGRQSGTQYF
>TRBV6-2/TRBV6-3|TRBD2|TRBJ2-2|.
TGTGCCAGCAGTTCCGGGGGGATTGTCACCGGGGAGCTGTTTTTT
CASSSGGIVTGELFF
>TRBV15|.|TRBJ1-2|.
TGTGCCACCAGTATCAGTTCACAGATGAGTAACTATGGCTACACCTTC
CATSISSQMSNYGYTF
>TRBV9|.|TRBJ2-3|.
TGTGCCAGCAGCGTTGATCATGCGTCGGGCACAGATACGCAGTATTTT
CASSVDHASGTDTQYF
>TRBV7-2|TRBD1|TRBJ2-5|once
TGTGCCAGCAGCGCTGACAGGGGAGAGACCCAGTACTTC
CASSADRGETQYF
>TRBV4-1|.|TRBJ2-1|.
TGCGCCAGCAGCCAGGCTACAGGGAATGAGCAGTTCTTC
CASSQATGNEQFF
>TRBV20-1|.|TRBJ2-1|.
TGCAGTGCTACCCCTACCGGTGAGCAGTTCTTC
CSATPTGEQFF
>TRBV5-6|.|TRBJ1-3|.
TGTGCCAGCAGCCTGTGGGCAGGGGCTACCTCTGGAAACACCATATATTTT
CASSLWAGATSGNTIYF
>TRBV7-2|.|TRBJ1-2|.
TGTGCCAGCAGCCTAAATCGGGCGAAAGGGGGTGGCTACACCTTC
CASSLNRAKGGGYTF
>TRBV2|.|TRBJ2-2|.
TGTGCCAGCAGTGAATTGGAGGCCGGGTTTAACACCGGGGAGCTGTTTTTT
CASSELEAGFNTGELFF
>TRBV19|TRBD2|TRBJ2-6|.
TGTGCCAGTAGTGTAACCCGGGGGGCTGGGGCCAACGTCCTGACTTTC
CASSVTRGAGANVLTF
>TRBV18|.|TRBJ1-1|.
TGTGCCAGCTCACCACAAGGACAGAAGAACACTGAAGCTTTCTTT
CASSPQGQKNTEAFF
>TRBV7-2|.|TRBJ1-5|.
TGTGCCAGCAGCTTAGGAGGGCCTAATCAGCCCCAGCATTTT
CASSLGGPNQPQHF
>TRBV12-3/TRBV12-4|TRBD2|TRBJ2-7|.
TGTGCCAGCAGTTTAGCGGCGGGAGGTCAGTACTTC
CASSLAAGGQYF
>TRBV2|.|TRBJ1-1|.
TGTGCCAGCAGTGGGGGACACCTGAACCTTGAAGCTTTCTTT
CASSGGHLNLEAFF
>TRBV11-2|.|TRBJ1-2|.
TGTGCCAGCAGCTTAGCTGGGGCGGTGGGCTACACCTTC
CASSLAGAVGYTF
>TRBV2|TRBD1|TRBJ1-5|.
TGTGCCAGCAGAATGGACAGGGCTGACAATCAGCCCCAGCATTTT
CASRMDRADNQPQHF
>TRBV7-2|.|TRBJ2-7|.
TGTGCCAGCAGCTTACGGACAGAAACCTCCTACGAGCAGTACTTC
CASSLRTETSYEQYF
>TRBV9|.|TRBJ2-7|.
TGTGCCAGCAGCGTAGATGGGGTAGGCGGGGAGCAGTACTTC
CASSVDGVGGEQYF
>TRBV18|TRBD1|TRBJ2-3|.
TGTGCCAGCTCACCGGACAGGGGCACAGATACGCAGTATTTT
CASSPDRGTDTQYF
>TRBV9|TRBD1|TRBJ1-3|.
TGTGCCAGCAGCGTGCTACAGGGGTTAGGAAACACCATATATTTT
CASSVLQGLGNTIYF
>TRBV21-1|.|TRBJ2-2|.
TGTGCCAGCAGCCCCCGACAGGGTACCACCGGGGAGCTGTTTTTT
CASSPRQGTTGELFF
>TRBV2|.|TRBJ1-1|.
TGTGCCAGCAGCCTCGGGGGTCGGGGGTTGATGACTGAAGCTTTCTTT
CASSLGGRGLMTEAFF
>TRBV9|TRBD2|TRBJ2-4|.
TGTGCCAGCAGCCCCGGACTTAGCGGGGGAGCGCTAAAGGCCAAAAACATTCAGTACTTC
CASSPGLSGGALKAKNIQYF
>TRBV11-2|.|TRBJ2-3|.
TGTGCCAGCAGCCCAAGCACAGATACGCAGTATTTT
CASSPSTDTQYF
>TRBV30|.|TRBJ1-1|few
TGTGCCTGGATTACTCTCCGGGGTGAAGCTTTCTTT
CAWITLRGEAFF